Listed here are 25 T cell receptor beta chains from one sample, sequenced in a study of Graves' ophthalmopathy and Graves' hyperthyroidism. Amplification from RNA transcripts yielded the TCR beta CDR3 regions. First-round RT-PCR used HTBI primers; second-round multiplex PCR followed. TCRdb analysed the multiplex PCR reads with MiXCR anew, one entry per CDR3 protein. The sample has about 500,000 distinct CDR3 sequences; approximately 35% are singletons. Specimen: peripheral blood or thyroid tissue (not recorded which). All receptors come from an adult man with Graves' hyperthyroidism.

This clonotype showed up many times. This chain's CDR3 is CASSLVGGTARSSYEQYF. CDR3 sequence (DNA): TGTGCCAGCAGCTTAGTTGGCGGGACTGCCAGGAGCTCCTACGAGCAGTACTTC. The rearrangement uses TRBV7-9 and TRBJ2-7; D perhaps matches TRBD2 (6 bases). The CDR3 contains 18 residues. The germline CDR1 and CDR2 sequences are SEHNR and FQNEAQ (reference sequence). V gave up 1 base and J gave up 0 bases, with 19 bases separating them. Full variable domain (outside the CDR3, taken from reference TRBV7-9 and TRBJ2-7): DTGVSQNPRHKITKRGQNVTFRCDPISEHNRLYWYRQTLGQGPEFLTYFQNEAQLEKSRLLSDRFSAERPKGSFSTLEIQRTEQGDSAMYLCASSLVGGTARSSYEQYFGPGTRLTVT.

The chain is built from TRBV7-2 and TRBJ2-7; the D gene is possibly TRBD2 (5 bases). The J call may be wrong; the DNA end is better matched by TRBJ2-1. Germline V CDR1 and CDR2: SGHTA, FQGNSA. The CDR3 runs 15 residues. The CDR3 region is CASSVEPSGYNEQFF. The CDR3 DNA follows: TGTGCCAGCAGCGTAGAGCCCTCGGGGTACAATGAGCAGTTCTTC.

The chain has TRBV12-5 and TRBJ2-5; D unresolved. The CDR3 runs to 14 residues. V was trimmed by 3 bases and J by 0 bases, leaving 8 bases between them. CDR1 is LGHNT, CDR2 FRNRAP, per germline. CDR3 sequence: CASGFWQNQETQYF. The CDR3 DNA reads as TGTGCTAGTGGTTTTTGGCAGAACCAAGAGACCCAGTACTTC.

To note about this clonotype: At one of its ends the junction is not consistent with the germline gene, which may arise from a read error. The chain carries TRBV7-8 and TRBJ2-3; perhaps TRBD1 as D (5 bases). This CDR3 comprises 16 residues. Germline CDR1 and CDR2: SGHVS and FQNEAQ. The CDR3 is CTSSHQMTVSTDTQYF. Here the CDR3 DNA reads TGTACCAGCAGCCATCAAATGACAGTTAGCACAGATACGCAGTATTTT.

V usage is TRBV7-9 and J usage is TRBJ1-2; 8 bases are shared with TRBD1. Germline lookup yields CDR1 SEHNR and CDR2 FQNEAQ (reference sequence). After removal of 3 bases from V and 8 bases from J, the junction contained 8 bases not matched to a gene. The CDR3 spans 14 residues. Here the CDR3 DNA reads TGTGCCAGCAGCTTGGACGGACAGGGCGAGGGCTACACCTTC. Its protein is CASSLDGQGEGYTF. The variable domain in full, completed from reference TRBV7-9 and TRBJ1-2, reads DTGVSQNPRHKITKRGQNVTFRCDPISEHNRLYWYRQTLGQGPEFLTYFQNEAQLEKSRLLSDRFSAERPKGSFSTLEIQRTEQGDSAMYLCASSLDGQGEGYTFGSGTRLTVV.

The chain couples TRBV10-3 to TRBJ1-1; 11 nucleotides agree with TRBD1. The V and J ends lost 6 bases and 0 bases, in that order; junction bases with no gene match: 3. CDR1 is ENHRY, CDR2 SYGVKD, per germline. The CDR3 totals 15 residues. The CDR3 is CAISVDRGLNTEAFF. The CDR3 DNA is TGTGCCATCAGCGTGGACAGGGGGCTGAACACTGAAGCTTTCTTT.

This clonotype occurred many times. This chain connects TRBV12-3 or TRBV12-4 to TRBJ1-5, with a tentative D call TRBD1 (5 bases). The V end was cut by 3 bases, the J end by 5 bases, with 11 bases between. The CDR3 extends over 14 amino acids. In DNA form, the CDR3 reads TGTGCCAGCAGTTTTGGGGGTACTGATCAGCCCCAGCATTTT. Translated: CASSFGGTDQPQHF.

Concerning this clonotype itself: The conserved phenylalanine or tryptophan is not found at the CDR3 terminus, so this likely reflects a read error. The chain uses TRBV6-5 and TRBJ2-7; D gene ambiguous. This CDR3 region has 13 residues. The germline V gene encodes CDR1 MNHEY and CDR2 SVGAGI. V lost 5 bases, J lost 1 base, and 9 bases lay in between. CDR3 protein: CASSESNSYEQYL. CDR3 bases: TGTGCCAGCAGTGAGAGCAATTCCTACGAGCAGTACCTC.

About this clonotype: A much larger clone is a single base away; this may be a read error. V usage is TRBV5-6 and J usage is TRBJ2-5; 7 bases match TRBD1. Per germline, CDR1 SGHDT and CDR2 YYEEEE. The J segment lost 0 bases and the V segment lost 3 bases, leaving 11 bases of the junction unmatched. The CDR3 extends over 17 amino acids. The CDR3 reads CASSSVVTGVNQETQYF. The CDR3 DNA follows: TGTGCCAGCAGCTCGGTTGTTACAGGGGTAAACCAAGAGACCCAGTACTTC.

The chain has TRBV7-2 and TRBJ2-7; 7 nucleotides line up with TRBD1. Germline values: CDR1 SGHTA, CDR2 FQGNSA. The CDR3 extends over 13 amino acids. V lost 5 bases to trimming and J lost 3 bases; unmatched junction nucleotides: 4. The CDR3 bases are TGTGCCAGCAGCAAGTCAGGGGGCTACGAGCAGTACTTC. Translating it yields CASSKSGGYEQYF.

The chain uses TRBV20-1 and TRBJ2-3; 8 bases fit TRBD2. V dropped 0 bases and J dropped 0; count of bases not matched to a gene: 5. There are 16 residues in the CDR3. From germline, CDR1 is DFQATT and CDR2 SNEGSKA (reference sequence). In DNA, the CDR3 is TGCAGTGCTAGAGAGATTAGCGGGGCGAGCACAGATACGCAGTATTTT. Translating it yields CSAREISGASTDTQYF.

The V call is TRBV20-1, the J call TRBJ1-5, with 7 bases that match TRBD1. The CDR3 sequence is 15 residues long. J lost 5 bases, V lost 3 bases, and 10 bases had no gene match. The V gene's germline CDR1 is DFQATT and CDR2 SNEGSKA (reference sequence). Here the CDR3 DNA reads TGCAGTGCTAGGGCCGGGACAGCCCCGGATCAGCCCCAGCATTTT. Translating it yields CSARAGTAPDQPQHF.

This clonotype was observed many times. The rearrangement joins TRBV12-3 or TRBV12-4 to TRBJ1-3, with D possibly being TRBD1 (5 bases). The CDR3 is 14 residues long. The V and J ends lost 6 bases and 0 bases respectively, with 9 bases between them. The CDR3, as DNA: TGTGCCAGCAGAGGGACCTTCTCTGGAAACACCATATATTTT. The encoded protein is CASRGTFSGNTIYF.

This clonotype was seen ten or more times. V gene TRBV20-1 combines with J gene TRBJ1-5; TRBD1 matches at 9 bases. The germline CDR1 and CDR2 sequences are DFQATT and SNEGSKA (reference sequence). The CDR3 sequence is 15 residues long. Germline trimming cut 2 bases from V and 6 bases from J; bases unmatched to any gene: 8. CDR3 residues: CSARIQGAVRQPQHF. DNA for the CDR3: TGCAGTGCTAGAATACAGGGGGCTGTTCGTCAGCCCCAGCATTTT.

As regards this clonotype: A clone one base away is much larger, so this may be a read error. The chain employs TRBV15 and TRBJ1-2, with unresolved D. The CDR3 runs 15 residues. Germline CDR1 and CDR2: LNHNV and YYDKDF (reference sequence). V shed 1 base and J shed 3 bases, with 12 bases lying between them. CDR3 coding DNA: TGTGCCACCAGCAGAGTCCCCTCCGGAGACTATGGCTACACCTTC. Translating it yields CATSRVPSGDYGYTF. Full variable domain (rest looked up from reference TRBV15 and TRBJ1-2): DAMVIQNPRYQVTQFGKPVTLSCSQTLNHNVMYWYQQKSSQAPKLLFHYYDKDFNNEADTPDNFQSRRPNTSFCFLDIRSPGLGDTAMYLCATSRVPSGDYGYTFGSGTRLTVV.

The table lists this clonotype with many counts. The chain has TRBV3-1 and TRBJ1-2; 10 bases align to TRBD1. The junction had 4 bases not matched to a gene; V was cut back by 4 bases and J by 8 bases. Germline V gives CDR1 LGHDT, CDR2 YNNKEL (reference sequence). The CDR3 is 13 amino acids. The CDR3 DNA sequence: TGTGCCAGCAGCCGAGGGACAGGGGACGGCTACACCTTC. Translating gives CASSRGTGDGYTF. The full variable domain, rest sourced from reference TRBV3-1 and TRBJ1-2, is DTAVSQTPKYLVTQMGNDKSIKCEQNLGHDTMYWYKQDSKKFLKIMFSYNNKELIINETVPNRFSPKSPDKAHLNLHINSLELGDSAVYFCASSRGTGDGYTFGSGTRLTVV.

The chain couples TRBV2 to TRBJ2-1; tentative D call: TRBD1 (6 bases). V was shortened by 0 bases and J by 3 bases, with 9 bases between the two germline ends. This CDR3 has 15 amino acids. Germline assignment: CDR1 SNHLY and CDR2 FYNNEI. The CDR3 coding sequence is TGTGCCAGCAGTGAAGCAGGGGGTGTCTACAATGAGCAGTTCTTC. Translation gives CASSEAGGVYNEQFF.

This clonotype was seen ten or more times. The CDR3 reads CSATTSGPYEQYF. The DNA of the CDR3 is TGCAGTGCTACGACTAGCGGCCCCTACGAGCAGTACTTC. The chain uses TRBV20-1 and TRBJ2-7; 9 positions agree with TRBD2. Germline V gene lookup returns CDR1 DFQATT and CDR2 SNEGSKA (reference sequence). The V gene end was trimmed by 4 bases and the J gene end by 2 bases; junction bases not matched to a gene: 3. The CDR3 length is 13 residues.

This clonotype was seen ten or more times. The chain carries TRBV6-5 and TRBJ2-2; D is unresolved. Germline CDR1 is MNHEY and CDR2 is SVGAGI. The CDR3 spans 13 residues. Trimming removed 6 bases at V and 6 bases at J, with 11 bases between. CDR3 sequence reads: CASRDDTPGELFF. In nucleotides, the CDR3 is TGTGCCAGCAGGGACGACACTCCCGGGGAGCTGTTTTTT.

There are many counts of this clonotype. CDR3 sequence: CSARRDGNTEAFF. The CDR3 coding sequence is TGCAGTGCTAGGAGGGACGGCAACACTGAAGCTTTCTTT. The chain has TRBV20-1 and TRBJ1-1; perhaps TRBD1 as D (5 bases). V was clipped by 3 bases and J by 2 bases, with 10 bases between them. Germline-derived CDR1 and CDR2 are DFQATT and SNEGSKA (reference sequence). This CDR3 region has 13 residues.

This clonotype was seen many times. Written as DNA, the CDR3 is TGCGCCAGCAGCTTGGTTACAGGGGGCCCGGAGACCCAGTACTTC. Translated, it gives CASSLVTGGPETQYF. J is TRBJ2-5 and V is TRBV5-1; 9 bases align to TRBD1. Losses at the gene ends were 0 bases for V and 5 bases for J; bases not matched to a gene: 5. The length of the CDR3 is 15 residues. From germline, CDR1 is SGHRS and CDR2 YFSETQ.

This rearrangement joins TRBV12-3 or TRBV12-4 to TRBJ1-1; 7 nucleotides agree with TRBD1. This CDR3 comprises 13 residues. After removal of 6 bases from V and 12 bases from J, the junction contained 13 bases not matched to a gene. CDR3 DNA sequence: TGTGCCAGCAGCCCTGGCCGCAGGGGGATATCTTTCTTT. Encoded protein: CASSPGRRGISFF.

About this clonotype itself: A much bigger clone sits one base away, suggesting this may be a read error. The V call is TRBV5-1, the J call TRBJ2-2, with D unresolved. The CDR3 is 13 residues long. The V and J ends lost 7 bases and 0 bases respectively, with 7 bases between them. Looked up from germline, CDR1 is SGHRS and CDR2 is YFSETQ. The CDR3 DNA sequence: TGCGCCAGCGGCCCTGCGAACACCGGGGAGCTGTTTTTT. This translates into CASGPANTGELFF.

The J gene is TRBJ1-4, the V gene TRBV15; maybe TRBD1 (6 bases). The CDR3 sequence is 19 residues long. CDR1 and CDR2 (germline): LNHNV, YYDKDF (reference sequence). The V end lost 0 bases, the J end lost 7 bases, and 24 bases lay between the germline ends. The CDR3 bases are TGTGCCACCAGCAGAGATGCGAACTATGGGGCAGGGGTTCGTGAAAAACTGTTTTTT. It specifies CATSRDANYGAGVREKLFF.

CDR3 nucleotide sequence: TGTGCCAGTAGTATAGATCCTGCCAGGGAGGTCGCTTTCTTT. Protein sequence: CASSIDPAREVAFF. The chain links TRBV19 to TRBJ1-1; TRBD1 might be the D (5 bases). V was shortened by 0 bases and J by 11 bases, with 16 bases between the two germline ends. The CDR3 length is 14 residues. The germline V gene encodes CDR1 LNHDA and CDR2 SQIVND (reference sequence).